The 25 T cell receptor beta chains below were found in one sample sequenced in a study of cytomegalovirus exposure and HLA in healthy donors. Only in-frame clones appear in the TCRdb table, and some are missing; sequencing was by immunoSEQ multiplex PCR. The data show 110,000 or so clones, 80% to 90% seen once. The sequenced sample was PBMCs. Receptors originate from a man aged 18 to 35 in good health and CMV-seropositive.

The CDR3 protein is CASSPTTGDSPLHF. CDR3 sequence (DNA): TGTGCCAGCTCACCTACGACAGGGGATTCACCCCTCCACTTT. J is TRBJ1-6 and V is TRBV18, with TRBD1 matching 8 bases. The CDR3 spans 14 residues. Trimming took 3 bases from V and 8 from J; bases not matched to a gene: 3. The germline CDR1 and CDR2 sequences are KGHSH and LQKENI.

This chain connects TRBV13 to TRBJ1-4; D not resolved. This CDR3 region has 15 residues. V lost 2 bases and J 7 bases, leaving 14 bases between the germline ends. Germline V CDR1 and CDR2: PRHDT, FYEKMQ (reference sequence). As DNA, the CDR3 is TGTGCCAGCAGCTTATGGAGGTCAGGAGGTGAAAAACTGTTTTTT. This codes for CASSLWRSGGEKLFF.

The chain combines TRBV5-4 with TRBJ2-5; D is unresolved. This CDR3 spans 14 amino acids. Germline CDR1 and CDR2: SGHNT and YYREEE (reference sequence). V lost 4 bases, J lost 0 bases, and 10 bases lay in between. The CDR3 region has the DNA TGTGCCAGCAGCCTTGACGGGTACCAAGAGACCCAGTACTTC. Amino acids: CASSLDGYQETQYF.

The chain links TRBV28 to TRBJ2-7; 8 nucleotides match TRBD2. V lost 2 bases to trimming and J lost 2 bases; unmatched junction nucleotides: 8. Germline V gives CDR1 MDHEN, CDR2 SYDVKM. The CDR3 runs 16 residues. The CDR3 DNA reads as TGTGCCAGCAGTTTACCCCGGTTAGCGGGGACCTACGAGCAGTACTTC. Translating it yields CASSLPRLAGTYEQYF.

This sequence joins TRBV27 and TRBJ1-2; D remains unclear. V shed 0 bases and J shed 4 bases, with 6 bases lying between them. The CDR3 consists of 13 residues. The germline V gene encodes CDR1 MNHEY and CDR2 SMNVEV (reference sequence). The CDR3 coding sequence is TGTGCCAGCAGTTTATCGAACGGCTATGGCTACACCTTC. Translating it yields CASSLSNGYGYTF.

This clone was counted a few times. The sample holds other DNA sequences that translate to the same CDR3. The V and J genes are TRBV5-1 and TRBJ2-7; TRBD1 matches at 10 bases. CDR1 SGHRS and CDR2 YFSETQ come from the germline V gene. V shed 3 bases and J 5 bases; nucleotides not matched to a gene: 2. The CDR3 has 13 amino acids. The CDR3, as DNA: TGCGCCAGCAGCTCGGGACAGGGGAACGAGCAGTACTTC. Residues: CASSSGQGNEQYF.

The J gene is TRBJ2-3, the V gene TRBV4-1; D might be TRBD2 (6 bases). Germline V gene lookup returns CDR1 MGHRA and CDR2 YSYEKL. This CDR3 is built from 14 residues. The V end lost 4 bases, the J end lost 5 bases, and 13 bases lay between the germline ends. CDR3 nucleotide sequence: TGCGCCAGCAGCCCCGGCCTGGGGGGAGATACGCAGTATTTT. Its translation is CASSPGLGGDTQYF.

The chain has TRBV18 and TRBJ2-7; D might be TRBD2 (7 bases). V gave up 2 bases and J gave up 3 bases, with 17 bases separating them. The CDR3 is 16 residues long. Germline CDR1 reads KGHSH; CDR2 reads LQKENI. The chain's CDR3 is CASSPRGGTTLYEQYF. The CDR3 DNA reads TGTGCCAGCTCACCAAGGGGGGGAACTACCCTCTACGAGCAGTACTTC.

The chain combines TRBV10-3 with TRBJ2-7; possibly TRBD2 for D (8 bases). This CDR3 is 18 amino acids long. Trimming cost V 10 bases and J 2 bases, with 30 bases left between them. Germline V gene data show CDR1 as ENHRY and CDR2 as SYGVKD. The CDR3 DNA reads TGTGCCACGACTCCTTGGACAGGCTTGCGGGGGGAAACCTACGAGCAGTACTTC. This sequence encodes CATTPWTGLRGETYEQYF.

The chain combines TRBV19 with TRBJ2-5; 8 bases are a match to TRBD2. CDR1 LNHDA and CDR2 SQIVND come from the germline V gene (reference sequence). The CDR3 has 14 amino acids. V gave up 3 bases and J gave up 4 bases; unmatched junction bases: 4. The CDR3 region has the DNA TGTGCCAGTAGTATCGGACTAGCTATAGAGACCCAGTACTTC. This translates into CASSIGLAIETQYF.

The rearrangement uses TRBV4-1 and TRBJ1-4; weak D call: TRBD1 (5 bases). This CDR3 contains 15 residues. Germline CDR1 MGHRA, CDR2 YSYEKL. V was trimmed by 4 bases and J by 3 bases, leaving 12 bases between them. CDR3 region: CASSRRGQPNEKLFF. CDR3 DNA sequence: TGCGCCAGCAGCCGAAGGGGCCAGCCTAATGAAAAACTGTTTTTT.

The CDR3 spells CASSWGRGHPYEQYF. CDR3 sequence (DNA): TGTGCCAGCAGCTGGGGCAGGGGGCACCCCTACGAGCAGTACTTC. This chain links TRBV11-1 with TRBJ2-7; 8 nucleotides align to TRBD1. The CDR3 is made up of 15 amino acids. Germline V CDR1 and CDR2: SGHAT, FQDESV (reference sequence). After removal of 4 bases from V and 2 bases from J, the junction contained 7 bases not matched to a gene.

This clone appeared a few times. As DNA, the CDR3 is TGTGCCTGGAGGGGACAGGGACATTCACCCCTCCACTTT. Protein: CAWRGQGHSPLHF. This sequence joins TRBV30 and TRBJ1-6, with 9 bases that match TRBD1. CDR1 and CDR2 from the germline V gene are GTSNPN and SVGIG (reference sequence). CDR3 length: 13 residues. The V segment lost 3 bases and the J segment 8 bases; nucleotides outside the gene matches: 2.

The CDR3 protein is CASSYTQTEAFF. CDR3 sequence (DNA): TGTGCCAGCAGCTACACGCAAACTGAAGCTTTCTTT. V and J are TRBV5-6 and TRBJ1-1; no clear D. This CDR3 spans 12 amino acids. Deletions cut 3 bases from V and 5 bases from J, with 8 bases between. Germline V gene lookup returns CDR1 SGHDT and CDR2 YYEEEE.

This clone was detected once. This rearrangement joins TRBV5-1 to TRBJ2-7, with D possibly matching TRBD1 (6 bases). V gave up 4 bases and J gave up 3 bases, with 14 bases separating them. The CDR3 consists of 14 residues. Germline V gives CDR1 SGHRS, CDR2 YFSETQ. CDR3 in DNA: TGCGCCAGCAGCGCGCAGGGGTACAGCTACGAGCAGTACTTC. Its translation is CASSAQGYSYEQYF.

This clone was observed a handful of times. The CDR3 region is CASSLTDNSPLHF. The CDR3 DNA reads as TGTGCCAGCAGTTTAACGGATAATTCACCCCTCCACTTT. The rearrangement uses TRBV27 and TRBJ1-6, with D uncertain. This CDR3 has 13 amino acids. Germline CDR1 and CDR2: MNHEY and SMNVEV (reference sequence). Deletions cut 2 bases from V and 5 bases from J, with 4 bases between.

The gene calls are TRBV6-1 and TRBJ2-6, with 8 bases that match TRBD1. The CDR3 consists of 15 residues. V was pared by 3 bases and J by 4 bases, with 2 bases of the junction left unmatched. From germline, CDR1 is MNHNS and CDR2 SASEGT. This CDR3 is CASSETGEGANVLTF. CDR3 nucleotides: TGTGCCAGCAGTGAGACAGGGGAGGGGGCCAACGTCCTGACTTTC.

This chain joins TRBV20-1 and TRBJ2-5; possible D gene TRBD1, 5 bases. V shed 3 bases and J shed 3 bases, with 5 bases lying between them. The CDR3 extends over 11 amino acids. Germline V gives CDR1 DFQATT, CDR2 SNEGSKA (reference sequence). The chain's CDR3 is CSARTEETQYF. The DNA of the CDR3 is TGCAGTGCTAGGACAGAAGAGACCCAGTACTTC.

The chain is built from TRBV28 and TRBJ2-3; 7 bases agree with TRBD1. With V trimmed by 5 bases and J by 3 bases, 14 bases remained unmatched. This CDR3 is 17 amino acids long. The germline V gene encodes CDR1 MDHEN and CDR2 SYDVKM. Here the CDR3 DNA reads TGTGCCAGCAGTCACCGGGACAGAGTCCCTATGACAGATACGCAGTATTTT. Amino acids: CASSHRDRVPMTDTQYF.

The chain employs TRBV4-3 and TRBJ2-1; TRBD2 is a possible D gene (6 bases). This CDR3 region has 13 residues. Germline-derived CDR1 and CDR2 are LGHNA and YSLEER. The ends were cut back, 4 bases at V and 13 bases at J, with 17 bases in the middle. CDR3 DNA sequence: TGCGCCAGCAGCCTCACACAAGGGGACTCCCAGTTCTTC. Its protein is CASSLTQGDSQFF.

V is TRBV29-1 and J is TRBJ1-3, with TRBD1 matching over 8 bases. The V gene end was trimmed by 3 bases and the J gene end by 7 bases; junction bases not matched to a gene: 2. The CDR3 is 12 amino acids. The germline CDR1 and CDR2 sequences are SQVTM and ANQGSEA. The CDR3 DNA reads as TGCAGCGTTGAGACAGGGGCGAACACCATATATTTT. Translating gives CSVETGANTIYF.

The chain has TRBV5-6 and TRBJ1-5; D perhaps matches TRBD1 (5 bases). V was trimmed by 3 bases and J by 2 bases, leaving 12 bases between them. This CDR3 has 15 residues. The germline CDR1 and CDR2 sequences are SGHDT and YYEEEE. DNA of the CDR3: TGTGCCAGCAGCTCCCGATGGGGGGGCAATCAGCCCCAGCATTTT. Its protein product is CASSSRWGGNQPQHF.

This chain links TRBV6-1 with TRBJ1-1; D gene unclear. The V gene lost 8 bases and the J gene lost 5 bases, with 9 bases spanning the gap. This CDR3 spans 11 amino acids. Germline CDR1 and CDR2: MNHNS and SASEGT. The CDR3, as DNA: TGTGCCAGCGGTGGAGATACTGAAGCTTTCTTT. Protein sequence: CASGGDTEAFF.

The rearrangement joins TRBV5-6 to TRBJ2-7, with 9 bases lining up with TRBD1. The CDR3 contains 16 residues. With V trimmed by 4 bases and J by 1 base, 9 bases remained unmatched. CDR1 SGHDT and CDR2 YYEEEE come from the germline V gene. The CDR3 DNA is TGTGCCAGCAGCACAGCCGGGACAGGGAGTTCCTACGAGCAGTACTTC. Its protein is CASSTAGTGSSYEQYF.

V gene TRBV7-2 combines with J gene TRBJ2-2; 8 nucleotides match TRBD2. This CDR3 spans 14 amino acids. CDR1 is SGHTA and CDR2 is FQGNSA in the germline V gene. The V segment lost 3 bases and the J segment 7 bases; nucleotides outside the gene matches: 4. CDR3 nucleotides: TGTGCCAGCAGCTTTTCGCGGGGGGTCGGGGAGCTGTTTTTT. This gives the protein CASSFSRGVGELFF.